These 14 T cell receptor beta chains were sequenced from one sample in a study of lymphopenia after photon versus proton radiotherapy. The method was immunoSEQ multiplex PCR; TCRdb's version includes in-frame clones alone and lacks a portion of them. The sample yields 30,000 to 35,000 clones, 75% to 90% seen once. The sequencing used peripheral blood, collected from a patient treated with proton-based radiotherapy. The receptors come from an older woman with pancreatic cancer. Some clones in this sample may be carry-over from other donors' samples.

This clone was counted once. CDR3 loop: CASSLFPSGGYGYTF. Here the CDR3 DNA reads TGTGCCAGCAGCTTATTTCCCTCAGGGGGCTATGGCTACACCTTC. The chain links TRBV7-9 to TRBJ1-2; 7 bases fit TRBD1. Germline V gene lookup returns CDR1 SEHNR and CDR2 FQNEAQ (reference sequence). This CDR3 is 15 amino acids long. V trimming: 2 bases; J trimming: 4 bases; junction bases outside the gene matches: 7.

The V and J genes are TRBV5-1 and TRBJ2-5, with a tentative D call TRBD2 (6 bases). CDR3 length: 14 amino acids. Per germline, CDR1 SGHRS and CDR2 YFSETQ. V lost 3 bases to trimming and J lost 1 base, with 10 bases between them. The CDR3 is CASSSPGSQETQYF. As DNA, the CDR3 is TGCGCCAGCAGCTCCCCCGGGAGCCAAGAGACCCAGTACTTC.

The chain links TRBV7-9 to TRBJ1-4; maybe TRBD1 (6 bases). This CDR3 spans 15 amino acids. The germline gives CDR1 SEHNR, CDR2 FQNEAQ (reference sequence). With 6 bases removed from V and 8 bases from J, the gap between germline ends came to 19 bases. The CDR3 region is CASRGGRGVEEKLFF. As DNA, the CDR3 is TGTGCCAGCAGGGGGGGCCGAGGGGTGGAAGAAAAACTGTTTTTT.

This chain links TRBV6-6 with TRBJ2-3; tentatively, D is TRBD1 or TRBD2 (5 bases each). The CDR3 is 12 amino acids. Germline CDR1 MNHNY, CDR2 SVGAGI (reference sequence). V lost 5 bases to trimming and J lost 11 bases, with 14 bases between them. CDR3 protein: CASSHGAEKQYF. The CDR3 coding sequence is TGTGCCAGCAGTCACGGGGCAGAGAAGCAGTATTTT.

The CDR3: CASSPGRTIGGELFF. The CDR3 nucleotides are TGTGCCAGCAGCCCGGGGAGGACGATCGGCGGGGAGCTGTTTTTT. The chain recombines TRBV7-8 with TRBJ2-2; tentative D call: TRBD2 (6 bases). V was shortened by 5 bases and J by 7 bases, with 17 bases between the two germline ends. CDR3 length equals 15 residues. CDR1 and CDR2 from the germline V gene are SGHVS and FQNEAQ.

CDR3 sequence reads: CASSLGSRLAAYNEQFF. DNA of the CDR3: TGTGCCAGCAGCTTAGGCTCTAGACTAGCGGCATACAATGAGCAGTTCTTC. V is TRBV11-2 and J is TRBJ2-1; 9 nucleotides match TRBD2. The CDR3 runs to 17 residues. V shed 1 base, J shed 4 bases, and the junction held 8 bases outside the gene matches. Germline V gives CDR1 SGHAT, CDR2 FQNNGV.

CDR3 sequence (DNA): TGTGCCAGCAGTTTGCGAGAGGGCGGCTACGAGCAGTACTTC. Translation: CASSLREGGYEQYF. V usage is TRBV27 and J usage is TRBJ2-7, with a tentative D call TRBD2 (5 bases). This CDR3 comprises 14 residues. The germline CDR1 and CDR2 sequences are MNHEY and SMNVEV (reference sequence). V was clipped by 3 bases and J by 3 bases, with 12 bases between them.

This clone was recorded once. The chain has TRBV10-1 and TRBJ2-7; a possible D gene is TRBD1 (6 bases). V was clipped by 2 bases and J by 0 bases, with 11 bases between them. This CDR3 contains 15 residues. CDR1 is WNHNN and CDR2 is SYGVQD in the germline V gene (reference sequence). The DNA of the CDR3 is TGCGCCAGCAGTGAGGGACCAGGGGACTCCTACGAGCAGTACTTC. Protein product: CASSEGPGDSYEQYF.

The chain combines TRBV28 with TRBJ1-5, with 7 nucleotides matching TRBD1. Germline CDR1 and CDR2: MDHEN and SYDVKM. This CDR3 region has 14 residues. The J segment lost 6 bases and the V segment lost 1 base, leaving 3 bases of the junction unmatched. The CDR3 here is CASSLSGGLQPQHF. In DNA, the CDR3 is TGTGCCAGCAGTTTATCAGGGGGGCTTCAGCCCCAGCATTTT.

J is TRBJ2-1 and V is TRBV11-3; D might be TRBD1 (5 bases). The CDR3 spans 15 residues. Per germline, CDR1 SGHNT and CDR2 YENEEA. V was trimmed by 5 bases and J by 5 bases, leaving 16 bases between them. In nucleotides, the CDR3 is TGTGCCAGCAGCCTTAGGCAGGGCGGCAACAATGAGCAGTTCTTC. This sequence encodes CASSLRQGGNNEQFF.

The CDR3 here is CASSLESTGYGYTF. In DNA, the CDR3 is TGTGCCAGCAGCTTAGAGTCAACCGGCTATGGCTACACCTTC. The chain uses TRBV7-2 and TRBJ1-2, with D uncertain. The CDR3 runs to 14 residues. V shed 1 base and J shed 4 bases, with 10 bases lying between them. Per germline, CDR1 SGHTA and CDR2 FQGNSA.

This clone was observed a few times. The chain is built from TRBV18 and TRBJ1-2, with D hard to call. V lost 3 bases to trimming and J lost 0 bases, with 8 bases between them. The length of the CDR3 is 14 residues. From germline, CDR1 is KGHSH and CDR2 LQKENI. CDR3 in amino acids: CASSPDLANYGYTF. The DNA for the CDR3 is TGTGCCAGCTCACCGGACCTAGCTAACTATGGCTACACCTTC.

This chain links TRBV27 with TRBJ2-1; D is unclear. The V gene's germline CDR1 is MNHEY and CDR2 SMNVEV (reference sequence). The CDR3 loop spans 16 amino acids. Trimming stripped 2 bases from V and 2 bases from J, with 13 bases between. CDR3 nucleotides: TGTGCCAGCAGTTTAGAGCGACGGCCCCCCTACAATGAGCAGTTCTTC. Residues: CASSLERRPPYNEQFF.

The CDR3 sequence is CASSRQNTGELFF. CDR3 bases: TGTGCCAGCAGCCGACAGAACACCGGGGAGCTGTTTTTT. The chain combines TRBV14 with TRBJ2-2; D not resolved. The germline V gene has CDR1 SGHDN and CDR2 FVKESK. The length of the CDR3 is 13 residues. V lost 4 bases and J lost 1, with 4 bases in between.